A single sample gave rise to the 9 T cell receptor beta chains below, sequenced in a study of T-cell reconstitution after alpha-beta-depleted transplantation in children (dated by TCRdb to the mid-2010s). Library preparation employed PCR. Data came from an Illumina HiSeq 2500. To normalize quantification of the TCRbeta repertoire, the TCR libraries were built with molecular barcoding that relied on unique molecular identifiers. Clones were called with MiXCR by TCRdb after fastp trimmed the public reads at Q25, and only in-frame beta chains were retained. Each entry is one CDR3 protein sequence, shown with its most common DNA and genes. Within this sample are about 72,000 distinct CDR3 sequences, with just under 7.5% of them counted one time only. The biggest ten clones account for around 2.4% of the sample. The starting material was PBMCs from the stem cell graft donor, obtained from the stem cell graft. Receptors originate from a human donor who donated a stem cell graft to a child with acute lymphoblastic leukemia.

The V and J genes are TRBV5-1 and TRBJ1-1; D is perhaps TRBD1 (6 bases). This CDR3 has 14 amino acids. Germline V gives CDR1 SGHRS, CDR2 YFSETQ. Between the trimmed V and J ends, which lost 2 bases and 5 bases, there was a span of 13 bases. The CDR3 sequence is CASSLTGPGTEAFF. CDR3 bases: TGCGCCAGCAGCTTAACAGGGCCTGGGACTGAAGCTTTCTTT.

This clonotype was seen ten or more times. The rearrangement links TRBV6-5 to TRBJ1-4; 12 positions agree with TRBD1. Trimming took 6 bases from V and 8 from J; bases not matched to a gene: 10. Germline-derived CDR1 and CDR2 are MNHEY and SVGAGI. This CDR3 contains 16 residues. The CDR3 spells CASSKIAGTGGEKLFF. In DNA form, the CDR3 reads TGTGCCAGCAGCAAAATCGCCGGGACAGGGGGCGAAAAACTGTTTTTT.

The chain recombines TRBV6-2 or TRBV6-3 with TRBJ2-6; D call uncertain. The CDR3 runs 15 residues. Germline lookup yields CDR1 MNHEY and CDR2 SVGEGT. Trimming took 2 bases from V and 4 from J, leaving 9 bases between them. The CDR3 DNA reads as TGTGCCAGCAGTTACGAAGGGCGAGGGGCCAACGTCCTGACTTTC. It codes for CASSYEGRGANVLTF.

This clonotype has a count of ten or more. The gene calls are TRBV5-1 and TRBJ1-5; no reliable D call. V lost 0 bases to trimming and J lost 5 bases, with 6 bases between them. This CDR3 spans 13 amino acids. The germline CDR1 and CDR2 sequences are SGHRS and YFSETQ. CDR3: CASSLDSDQPQHF. CDR3 coding DNA: TGCGCCAGCAGCTTGGATTCGGATCAGCCCCAGCATTTT.

In its sample, this clonotype was seen many times. The chain combines TRBV27 with TRBJ2-5; weak D call: TRBD2 (5 bases). V lost 8 bases, J lost 5 bases, and 18 bases lay in between. Germline CDR1 MNHEY, CDR2 SMNVEV (reference sequence). CDR3 length: 14 residues. The CDR3 bases are TGTGCCAGCTTAAAACTAGGAAATTACGAGACCCAGTACTTC. As protein: CASLKLGNYETQYF.

J is TRBJ2-1 and V is TRBV11-1; no clear D. The CDR3 is 15 amino acids. The ends were cut back, 5 bases at V and 0 bases at J, with 11 bases in the middle. Germline V gives CDR1 SGHAT, CDR2 FQDESV (reference sequence). As DNA, the CDR3 is TGTGCCAGCAGCCGCGCGGCGGACTCCTACAATGAGCAGTTCTTC. This translates into CASSRAADSYNEQFF. The full variable domain, rest sourced from reference TRBV11-1 and TRBJ2-1, is EAEVAQSPRYKITEKSQAVAFWCDPISGHATLYWYRQILGQGPELLVQFQDESVVDDSQLPKDRFSAERLKGVDSTLKIQPAELGDSAMYLCASSRAADSYNEQFFGPGTRLTVL.

This clonotype was recorded many times. The chain employs TRBV5-1 and TRBJ2-4; D ambiguous. The CDR3 extends over 16 amino acids. V lost 3 bases and J 0 bases, leaving 13 bases between the germline ends. Germline V gives CDR1 SGHRS, CDR2 YFSETQ. CDR3 in DNA: TGCGCCAGCAGCTCCCAAAGCCCAATAGCCAAAAACATTCAGTACTTC. Its translation: CASSSQSPIAKNIQYF.

Ten or more counts support this clonotype. The rearrangement links TRBV5-1 to TRBJ2-7, with a weak D call TRBD2 (5 bases). V lost 4 bases and J lost 4, with 12 bases in between. The CDR3 runs 13 residues. Per germline, CDR1 SGHRS and CDR2 YFSETQ. CDR3 loop: CASSQDGIYEQYF. The CDR3 bases are TGCGCCAGCAGCCAGGACGGGATTTACGAGCAGTACTTC. The entire variable domain, with the rest obtained from reference TRBV5-1 and TRBJ2-7, is as follows: KAGVTQTPRYLIKTRGQQVTLSCSPISGHRSVSWYQQTPGQGLQFLFEYFSETQRNKGNFPGRFSGRQFSNSRSEMNVSTLELGDSALYLCASSQDGIYEQYFGPGTRLTVT.

This clonotype was recorded only once. V is TRBV12-3 or TRBV12-4 and J is TRBJ2-5; 7 bases align to TRBD1. This CDR3 region has 14 residues. V gave up 5 bases and J gave up 3 bases; unmatched junction bases: 6. The CDR3 spells CASSVAGTEETQYF. CDR3 sequence (DNA): TGTGCCAGCAGTGTCGCCGGGACAGAAGAGACCCAGTACTTC.